There are many counts of the clone carrying this T cell receptor beta chain. The sample belongs to a study of neurological immune-mediated disorders. As for the cDNA, it was generated by 5'RACE with 10-nucleotide random UMIs. TCRdb passed the 5' RACE reads through MiXCR, listing each CDR3 protein once. The data contain about 14,000 distinct CDR3 sequences, around 13% of them singletons. Germline lookup yields CDR1 SGDLS and CDR2 YYNGEE. Trimming left V 4 bases short and J 5 bases short, with 18 bases between. CDR3 size: 15 residues. Sample: CD8+ T cells from blood. The sequence was obtained from a female donor with HTLV-1-associated myelopathy (HAM/TSP). This chain connects TRBV9 to TRBJ1-1; D may be TRBD1 (6 bases). CDR3 coding DNA: TGTGCCAGCAGCTACAGGGCTCAAGGTAGGACTGAAGCTTTCTTT. It yields the protein CASSYRAQGRTEAFF. Complete variable domain (other parts from reference TRBV9 and TRBJ1-1): DSGVTQTPKHLITATGQRVTLRCSPRSGDLSVYWYQQSLDQGLQFLIQYYNGEERAKGNILERFSAQQFPDLHSELNLSSLELGDSALYFCASSYRAQGRTEAFFGQGTRLTVV.